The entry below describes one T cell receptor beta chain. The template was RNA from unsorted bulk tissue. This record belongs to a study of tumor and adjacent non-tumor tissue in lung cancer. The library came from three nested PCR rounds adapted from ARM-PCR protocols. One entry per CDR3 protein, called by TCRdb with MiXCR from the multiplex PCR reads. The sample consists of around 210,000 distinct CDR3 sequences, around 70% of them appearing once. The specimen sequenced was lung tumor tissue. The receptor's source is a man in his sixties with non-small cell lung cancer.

The CDR3: CASNLQSAKEQYF. CDR3 bases: TGTGCCAGCAACCTCCAGAGCGCTAAAGAGCAGTACTTC. The V and J genes are TRBV7-8 and TRBJ2-7; D is uncertain. Between the trimmed V and J ends, which lost 7 bases and 7 bases, there was a span of 17 bases. In germline, CDR1 is SGHVS, CDR2 FQNEAQ. The CDR3 runs to 13 residues.